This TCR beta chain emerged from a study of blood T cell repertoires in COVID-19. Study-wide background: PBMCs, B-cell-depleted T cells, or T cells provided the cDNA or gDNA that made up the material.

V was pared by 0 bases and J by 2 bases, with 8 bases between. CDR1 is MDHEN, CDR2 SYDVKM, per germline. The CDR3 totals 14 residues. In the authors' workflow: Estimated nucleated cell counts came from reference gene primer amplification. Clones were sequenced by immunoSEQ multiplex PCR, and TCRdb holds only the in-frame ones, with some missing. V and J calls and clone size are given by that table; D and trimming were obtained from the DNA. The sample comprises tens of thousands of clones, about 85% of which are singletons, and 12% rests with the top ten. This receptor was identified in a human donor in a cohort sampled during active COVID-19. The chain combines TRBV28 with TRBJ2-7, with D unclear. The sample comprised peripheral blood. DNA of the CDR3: TGTGCCAGCAGTTTATGGGCGGAGACCTACGAGCAGTACTTC. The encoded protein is CASSLWAETYEQYF.